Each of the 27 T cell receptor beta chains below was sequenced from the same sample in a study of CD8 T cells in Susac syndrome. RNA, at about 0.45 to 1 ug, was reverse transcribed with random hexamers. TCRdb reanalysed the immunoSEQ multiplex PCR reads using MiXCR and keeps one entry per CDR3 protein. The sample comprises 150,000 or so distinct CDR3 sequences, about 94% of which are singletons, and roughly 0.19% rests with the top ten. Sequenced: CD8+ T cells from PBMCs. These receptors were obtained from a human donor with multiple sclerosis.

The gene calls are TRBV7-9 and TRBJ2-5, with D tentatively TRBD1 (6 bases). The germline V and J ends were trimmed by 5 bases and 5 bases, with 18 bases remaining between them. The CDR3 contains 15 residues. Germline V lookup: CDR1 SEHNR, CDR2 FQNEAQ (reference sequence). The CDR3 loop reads CASSTGQLTKETQYF. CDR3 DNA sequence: TGTGCCAGCAGCACCGGACAGTTGACGAAGGAGACCCAGTACTTC. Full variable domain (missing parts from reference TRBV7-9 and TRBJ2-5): DTGVSQNPRHKITKRGQNVTFRCDPISEHNRLYWYRQTLGQGPEFLTYFQNEAQLEKSRLLSDRFSAERPKGSFSTLEIQRTEQGDSAMYLCASSTGQLTKETQYFGPGTRLLVL.

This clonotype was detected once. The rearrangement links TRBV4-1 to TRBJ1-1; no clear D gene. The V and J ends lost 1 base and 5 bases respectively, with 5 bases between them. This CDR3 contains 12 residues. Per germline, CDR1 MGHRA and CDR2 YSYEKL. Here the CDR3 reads CASSQVRTEAFF. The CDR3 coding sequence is TGCGCCAGCAGCCAAGTAAGAACTGAAGCTTTCTTT.

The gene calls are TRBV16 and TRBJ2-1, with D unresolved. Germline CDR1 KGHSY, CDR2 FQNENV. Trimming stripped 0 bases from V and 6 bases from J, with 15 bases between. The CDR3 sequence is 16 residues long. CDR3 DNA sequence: TGTGCCAGCAGCCAATCTGGTAGGGCAACGGTCAATGAGCAGTTCTTC. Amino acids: CASSQSGRATVNEQFF.

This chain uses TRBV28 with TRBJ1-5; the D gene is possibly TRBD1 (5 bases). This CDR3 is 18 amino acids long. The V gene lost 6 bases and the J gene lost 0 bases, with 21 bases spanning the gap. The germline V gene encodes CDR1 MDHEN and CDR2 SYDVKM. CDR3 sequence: CASSGLIGDWGSNQPQHF. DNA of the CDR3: TGTGCCAGCAGCGGTTTGATAGGGGATTGGGGTAGCAATCAGCCCCAGCATTTT. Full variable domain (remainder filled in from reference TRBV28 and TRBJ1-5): DVKVTQSSRYLVKRTGEKVFLECVQDMDHENMFWYRQDPGLGLRLIYFSYDVKMKEKGDIPEGYSVSREKKERFSLILESASTNQTSMYLCASSGLIGDWGSNQPQHFGDGTRLSIL.

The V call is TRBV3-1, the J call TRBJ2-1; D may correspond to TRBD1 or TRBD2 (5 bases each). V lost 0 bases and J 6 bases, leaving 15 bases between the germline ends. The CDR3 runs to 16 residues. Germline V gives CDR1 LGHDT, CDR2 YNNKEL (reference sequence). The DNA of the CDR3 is TGTGCCAGCAGCCAAGATAGGGACCTATGGCCCAATGAGCAGTTCTTC. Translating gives CASSQDRDLWPNEQFF.

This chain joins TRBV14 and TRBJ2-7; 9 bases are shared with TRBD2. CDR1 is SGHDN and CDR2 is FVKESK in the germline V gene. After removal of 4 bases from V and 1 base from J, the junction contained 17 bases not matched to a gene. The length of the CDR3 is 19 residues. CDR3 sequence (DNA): TGTGCCAGCAGCCCTACCTTCGACAGGCGCGGGGGGGGATCCTACGAGCAGTACTTC. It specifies CASSPTFDRRGGGSYEQYF.

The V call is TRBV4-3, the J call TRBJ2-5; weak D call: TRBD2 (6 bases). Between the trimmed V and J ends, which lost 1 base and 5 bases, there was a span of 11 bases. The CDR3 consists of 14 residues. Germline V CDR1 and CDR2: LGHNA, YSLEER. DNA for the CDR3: TGCGCCAGCAGCCAAGTTGAGGGGAGGGAGACCCAGTACTTC. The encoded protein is CASSQVEGRETQYF.

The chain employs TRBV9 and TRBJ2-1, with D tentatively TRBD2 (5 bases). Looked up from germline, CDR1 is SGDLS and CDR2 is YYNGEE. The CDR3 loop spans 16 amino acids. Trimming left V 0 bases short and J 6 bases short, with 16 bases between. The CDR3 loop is CASSVEKQGSSNEQFF. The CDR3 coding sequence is TGTGCCAGCAGCGTAGAGAAGCAAGGGAGCTCCAATGAGCAGTTCTTC.

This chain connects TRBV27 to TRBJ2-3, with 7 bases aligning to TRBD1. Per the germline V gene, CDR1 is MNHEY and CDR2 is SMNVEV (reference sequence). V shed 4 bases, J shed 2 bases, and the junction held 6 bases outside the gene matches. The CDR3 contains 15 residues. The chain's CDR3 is CASSYRDRPTDTQYF. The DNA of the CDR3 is TGTGCCAGCAGTTACCGGGACAGACCCACAGATACGCAGTATTTT.

In DNA, the CDR3 is TGTGCCAGCAGCCAACTCAATCAGCCCCAGCATTTT. This codes for CASSQLNQPQHF. V gene TRBV16 combines with J gene TRBJ1-5; D call uncertain. The CDR3 sequence is 12 residues long. Trimming stripped 2 bases from V and 3 bases from J, with 2 bases between. CDR1 is KGHSY and CDR2 is FQNENV in the germline V gene.

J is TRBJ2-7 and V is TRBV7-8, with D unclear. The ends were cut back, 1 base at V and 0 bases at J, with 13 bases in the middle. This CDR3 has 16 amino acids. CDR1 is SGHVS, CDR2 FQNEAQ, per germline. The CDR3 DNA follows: TGTGCCAGCAGCTTAGTTCGGTCAGACCTCTCCTACGAGCAGTACTTC. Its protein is CASSLVRSDLSYEQYF. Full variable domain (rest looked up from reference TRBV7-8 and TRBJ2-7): GAGVSQSPRYKVAKRGQDVALRCDPISGHVSLFWYQQALGQGPEFLTYFQNEAQLDKSGLPSDRFFAERPEGSVSTLKIQRTQQEDSAVYLCASSLVRSDLSYEQYFGPGTRLTVT.

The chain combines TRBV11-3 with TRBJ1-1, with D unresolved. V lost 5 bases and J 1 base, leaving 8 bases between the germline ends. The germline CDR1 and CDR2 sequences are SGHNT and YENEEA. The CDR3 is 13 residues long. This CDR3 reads CASSRTRNTEAFF. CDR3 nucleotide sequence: TGTGCCAGCAGCCGTACAAGGAACACTGAAGCTTTCTTT.

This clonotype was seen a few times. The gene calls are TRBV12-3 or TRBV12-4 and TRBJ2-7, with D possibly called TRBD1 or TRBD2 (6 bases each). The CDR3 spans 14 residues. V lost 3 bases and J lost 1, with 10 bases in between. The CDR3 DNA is TGTGCCAGCAGTTTGGGGGCGGGGTCCTACGAGCAGTACTTC. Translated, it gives CASSLGAGSYEQYF.

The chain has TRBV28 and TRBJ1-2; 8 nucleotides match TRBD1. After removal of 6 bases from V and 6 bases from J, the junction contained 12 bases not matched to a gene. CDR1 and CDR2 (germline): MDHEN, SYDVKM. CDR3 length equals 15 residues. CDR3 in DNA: TGTGCCAGCAGAGAGACAGGGGCGGCCGTAAATGGCTACACCTTC. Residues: CASRETGAAVNGYTF.

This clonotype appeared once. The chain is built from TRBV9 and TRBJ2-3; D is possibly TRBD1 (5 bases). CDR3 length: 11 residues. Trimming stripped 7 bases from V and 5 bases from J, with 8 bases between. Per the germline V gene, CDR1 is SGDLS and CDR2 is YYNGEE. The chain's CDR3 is CASGAKDTQYF. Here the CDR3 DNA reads TGTGCCAGCGGGGCCAAAGATACGCAGTATTTT.

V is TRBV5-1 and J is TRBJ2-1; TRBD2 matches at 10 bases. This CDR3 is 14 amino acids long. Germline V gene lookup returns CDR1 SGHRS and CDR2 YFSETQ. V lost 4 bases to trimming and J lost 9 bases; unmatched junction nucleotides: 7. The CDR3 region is CASSPGTSAPEQFF. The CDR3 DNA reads TGCGCCAGCAGCCCCGGGACTAGCGCTCCTGAGCAGTTCTTC.

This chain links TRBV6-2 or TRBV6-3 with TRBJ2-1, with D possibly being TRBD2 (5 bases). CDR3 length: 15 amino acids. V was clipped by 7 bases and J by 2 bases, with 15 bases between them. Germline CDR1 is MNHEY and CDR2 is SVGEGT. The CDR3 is CASIHGGSAYNEQFF. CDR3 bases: TGTGCCAGCATCCACGGCGGGTCGGCCTACAATGAGCAGTTCTTC.

The CDR3 reads CASSFSGANVLTF. The CDR3 DNA sequence: TGTGCCAGCAGTTTCTCTGGGGCCAACGTCCTGACTTTC. V is TRBV6-2 or TRBV6-3 and J is TRBJ2-6; D unresolved. Germline CDR1 MNHEY, CDR2 SVGEGT. The CDR3 covers 13 residues. V lost 4 bases to trimming and J lost 0 bases, with 1 base between them.

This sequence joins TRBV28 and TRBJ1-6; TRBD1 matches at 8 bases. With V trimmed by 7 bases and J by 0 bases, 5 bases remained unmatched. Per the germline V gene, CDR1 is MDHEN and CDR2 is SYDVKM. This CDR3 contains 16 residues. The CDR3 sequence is CASTQGAHSYNSPLHF. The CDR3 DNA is TGTGCCAGCACGCAGGGGGCTCACTCCTATAATTCACCCCTCCACTTT. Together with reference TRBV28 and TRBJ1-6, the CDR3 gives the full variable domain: DVKVTQSSRYLVKRTGEKVFLECVQDMDHENMFWYRQDPGLGLRLIYFSYDVKMKEKGDIPEGYSVSREKKERFSLILESASTNQTSMYLCASTQGAHSYNSPLHFGNGTRLTVT.

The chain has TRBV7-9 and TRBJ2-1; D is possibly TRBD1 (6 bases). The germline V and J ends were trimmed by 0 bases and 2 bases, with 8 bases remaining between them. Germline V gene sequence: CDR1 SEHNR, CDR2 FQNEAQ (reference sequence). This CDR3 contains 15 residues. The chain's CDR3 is CASSLAQGTYNEQFF. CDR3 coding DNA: TGTGCCAGCAGCTTAGCGCAGGGGACCTACAATGAGCAGTTCTTC.

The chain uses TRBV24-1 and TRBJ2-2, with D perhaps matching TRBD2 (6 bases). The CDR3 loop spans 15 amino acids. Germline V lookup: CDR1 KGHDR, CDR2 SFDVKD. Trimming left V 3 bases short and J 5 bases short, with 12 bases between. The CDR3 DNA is TGTGCCACCAGTGATGGAGGGTTAAGTACCGGGGAGCTGTTTTTT. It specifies CATSDGGLSTGELFF.

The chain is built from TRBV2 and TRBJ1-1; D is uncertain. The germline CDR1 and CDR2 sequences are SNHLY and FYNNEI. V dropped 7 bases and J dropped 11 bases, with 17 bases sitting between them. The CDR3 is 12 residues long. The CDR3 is CASNVFRSGAFF. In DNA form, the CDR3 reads TGTGCCAGCAATGTTTTTAGGTCGGGTGCTTTCTTT. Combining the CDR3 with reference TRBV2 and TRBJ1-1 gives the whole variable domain EPEVTQTPSHQVTQMGQEVILRCVPISNHLYFYWYRQILGQKVEFLVSFYNNEISEKSEIFDDQFSVERPDGSNFTLKIRSTKLEDSAMYFCASNVFRSGAFFGQGTRLTVV.

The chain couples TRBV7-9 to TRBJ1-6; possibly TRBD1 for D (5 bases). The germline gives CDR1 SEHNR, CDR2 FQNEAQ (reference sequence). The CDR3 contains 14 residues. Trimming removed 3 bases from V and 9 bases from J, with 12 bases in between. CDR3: CASSFGQGRSPLHF. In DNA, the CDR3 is TGTGCCAGCAGCTTCGGGCAGGGCCGTTCACCCCTCCACTTT.

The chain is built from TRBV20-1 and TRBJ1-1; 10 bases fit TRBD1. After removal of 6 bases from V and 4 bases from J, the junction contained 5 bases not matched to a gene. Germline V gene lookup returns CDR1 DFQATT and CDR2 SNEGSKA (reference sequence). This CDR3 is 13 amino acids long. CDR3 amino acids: CSALGQGSTEAFF. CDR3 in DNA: TGCAGTGCACTGGGACAGGGGTCCACTGAAGCTTTCTTT.

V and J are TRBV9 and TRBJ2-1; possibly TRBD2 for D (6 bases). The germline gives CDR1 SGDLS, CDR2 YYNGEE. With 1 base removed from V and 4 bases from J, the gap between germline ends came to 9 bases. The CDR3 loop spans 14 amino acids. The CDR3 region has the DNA TGTGCCAGCAGCGTAAACGGACTATACAATGAGCAGTTCTTC. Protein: CASSVNGLYNEQFF.

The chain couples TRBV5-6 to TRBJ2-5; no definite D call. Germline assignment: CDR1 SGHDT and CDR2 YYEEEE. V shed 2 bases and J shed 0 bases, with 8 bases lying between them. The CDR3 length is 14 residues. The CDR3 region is CASSFGRYQETQYF. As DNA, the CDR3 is TGTGCCAGCAGCTTTGGCAGATACCAAGAGACCCAGTACTTC.

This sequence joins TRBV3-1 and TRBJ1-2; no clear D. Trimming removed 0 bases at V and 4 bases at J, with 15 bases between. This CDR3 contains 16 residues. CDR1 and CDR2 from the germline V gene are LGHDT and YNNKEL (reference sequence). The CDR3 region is CASSQDLNKPIYGYTF. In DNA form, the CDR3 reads TGTGCCAGCAGCCAAGATTTAAACAAGCCCATCTATGGCTACACCTTC.